This T cell receptor (beta chain) was found in a study of cytomegalovirus exposure and HLA in healthy donors. Notes on the study in general: The majority of TCR sequences were rare, yet some public TCRs appeared in many donors. TCR beta chain V- and J-gene trimming was linked, in a later analysis, to a missense variant in DCLRE1C. More than 150 TCR beta chains were listed as cytomegalovirus-associated.

The PCR ran on 60 Vbeta and 13 Jbeta primers. Generated by immunoSEQ multiplex PCR, the TCRdb table keeps only in-frame clones and is missing some. The sample includes fewer than 150,000 clones, around 67% of them seen just once. Each donor's status was that of a healthy bone marrow donor. Regarding this clone: What it recognizes is unknown.

From germline, CDR1 is MNHEY and CDR2 SVGAGI. The CDR3 length is 15 residues. Trimming removed 0 bases at V and 8 bases at J, with 13 bases between. The chain has TRBV6-5 and TRBJ1-4, with D possibly TRBD1 on 5 matching bases. The receptor comes from a woman in her 40s in good health and CMV-seronegative. Sequences were obtained from PBMCs. The CDR3 region is CASSYSSGRGEKLFF. The CDR3 coding sequence is TGTGCCAGCAGTTACTCGTCTGGGCGGGGCGAAAAACTGTTTTTT.